This T cell receptor (beta chain) originates from a study of blood T cell repertoires in COVID-19. Seattle-derived patients entered the study during active infection and were followed longitudinally. Authors' data handling: Amplification from reference gene primers served as the basis for estimated nucleated cell counts. Measured with immunoSEQ multiplex PCR; TCRdb has only the in-frame clones, and not every one. That table furnishes V, J and clone size, whereas the DNA furnished D and trimming. The data show 250,000 or so clones, roughly 88% seen once. CDR1 is MGHRA and CDR2 is YSYEKL in the germline V gene. The V gene lost 5 bases and the J gene lost 2 bases, with 10 bases spanning the gap. The CDR3 has 14 residues.

Sequencing was carried out using peripheral blood. The V and J genes are TRBV4-1 and TRBJ1-5; TRBD1 might be the D (5 bases). The clonotype was recovered from a woman aged 30 to 39 with COVID-19, enrolled during active disease. CDR3 sequence (DNA): TGCGCCAGCAGCGACACAGGCCGCAATCAGCCCCAGCATTTT. It encodes CASSDTGRNQPQHF.